This T cell receptor (beta chain) derives from a study of shared clonotypes between healthy human individuals. Concerning this clone itself: As yet, its antigen is unknown.

Germline-derived CDR1 and CDR2 are ENHRY and SYGVKD. This CDR3 contains 13 residues. V shed 0 bases and J shed 6 bases, with 5 bases lying between them. Sequencing used immunoSEQ multiplex PCR; TCRdb keeps in-frame clones, though not all of them. The profile shows 2 million to 2.5 million clones, around 92% of them singletons. Notes on the study in general: With few donors, the genetic and exposure-history diversity represented was limited. When compared with the clonotypes that were shared by all four sorted-subset donors, the non-shared clonotypes turned out to have lower generation probabilities. Sharing across four donors was seen in roughly 5% of naive CD4 clonotypes.

This chain uses TRBV10-3 with TRBJ1-4; no firm D call. This TCR came from a man aged 18 to 30 in good health. Some clones in this sample may be carry-over from other donors' samples. Sequencing used naive CD4+ T cells from PBMCs. Noted subset: CD45RA+ positively selected. In nucleotides, the CDR3 is TGTGCCATCAGTGAGTCCCTAGATGAAAAACTGTTTTTT. The encoded protein is CAISESLDEKLFF.